This T cell receptor (beta chain) is drawn from a study of cytomegalovirus exposure and HLA in healthy donors. V shed 8 bases and J 0 bases; nucleotides not matched to a gene: 5. Germline V gene data show CDR1 as MDHEN and CDR2 as SYDVKM. CDR3 length equals 14 residues. PCR amplification relied on 60 Vbeta primers (plus 13 Jbeta primers). TCRdb keeps only in-frame clones here, not all; method: immunoSEQ multiplex PCR. The sample yields approximately 190,000 clones, about four fifths seen once. This receptor was obtained from a man aged 40-49 years in good health and CMV-seropositive. The rearrangement joins TRBV28 to TRBJ2-7; TRBD1 agrees at 9 bases. The sequenced sample was PBMCs. The CDR3 nucleotides read TGTGCCAGCCACCGGGACAGGGCCTCCTACGAGCAGTACTTC. This sequence encodes CASHRDRASYEQYF.